The 8 T cell receptor beta chains listed next were all sequenced from one sample in a study of immune cell composition in non-small cell lung cancer. Data came from immunoSEQ multiplex PCR; TCRdb stores just in-frame clones and leaves some out. The top ten hold under 5% of the sample, which has 1,000 to 1,500 clones, roughly nine tenths seen once. Sequencing used lung tumor tissue. These receptors all come from a human donor with non-small cell lung cancer.

This chain connects TRBV7-8 to TRBJ1-4; a possible D gene is TRBD1 (5 bases). Germline assignment: CDR1 SGHVS and CDR2 FQNEAQ. This CDR3 contains 19 residues. V lost 2 bases and J lost 2, with 21 bases in between. CDR3 DNA: TGTGCCAGCAGCTTAAACCAGGGCGTCCTATACGGGACTAATGAAAAACTGTTTTTT. Protein product: CASSLNQGVLYGTNEKLFF. The whole variable domain, remainder taken from reference TRBV7-8 and TRBJ1-4, is GAGVSQSPRYKVAKRGQDVALRCDPISGHVSLFWYQQALGQGPEFLTYFQNEAQLDKSGLPSDRFFAERPEGSVSTLKIQRTQQEDSAVYLCASSLNQGVLYGTNEKLFFGSGTQLSVL.

As DNA, the CDR3 is TGTGCCAGCAGCCCTCTAGCGGGGGGGTACGAGCAGTACTTC. Translated: CASSPLAGGYEQYF. J is TRBJ2-7 and V is TRBV7-3; TRBD2 matches at 12 bases. V was pared by 5 bases and J by 4 bases, with 3 bases of the junction left unmatched. The CDR3 sequence is 14 residues long. Per germline, CDR1 SGHTA and CDR2 FQGTGA. The full variable domain, completed using reference TRBV7-3 and TRBJ2-7, is GAGVSQTPSNKVTEKGKYVELRCDPISGHTALYWYRQSLGQGPEFLIYFQGTGAADDSGLPNDRFFAVRPEGSVSTLKIQRTERGDSAVYLCASSPLAGGYEQYFGPGTRLTVT.

V usage is TRBV27 and J usage is TRBJ1-1, with D hard to call. The CDR3 covers 14 residues. Between the trimmed V and J ends, which lost 5 bases and 1 base, there was a span of 11 bases. Germline CDR1 MNHEY, CDR2 SMNVEV (reference sequence). The CDR3 nucleotides are TGTGCCAGCAGTATACGGGGTCGGAACACTGAAGCTTTCTTT. It translates to CASSIRGRNTEAFF.

The rearrangement links TRBV2 to TRBJ2-5; a weak D match, TRBD1 (7 bases). The V end was cut by 6 bases, the J end by 1 base, with 12 bases between. This CDR3 is built from 14 residues. In germline, CDR1 is SNHLY, CDR2 FYNNEI. CDR3 loop: CASRAGGSQETQYF. As DNA, the CDR3 is TGTGCCAGCAGGGCAGGGGGGAGCCAAGAGACCCAGTACTTC. The complete variable domain, with remaining parts taken from reference TRBV2 and TRBJ2-5, reads EPEVTQTPSHQVTQMGQEVILRCVPISNHLYFYWYRQILGQKVEFLVSFYNNEISEKSEIFDDQFSVERPDGSNFTLKIRSTKLEDSAMYFCASRAGGSQETQYFGPGTRLLVL.

The chain recombines TRBV4-3 with TRBJ1-1; 8 bases map to TRBD1. J was trimmed by 5 bases and V by 4 bases; bases with no gene match: 6. The germline CDR1 and CDR2 sequences are LGHNA and YSLEER. The CDR3 consists of 14 residues. The DNA of the CDR3 is TGCGCCAGCAGCCCCTGGACAGGGAGTACTGAAGCTTTCTTT. This codes for CASSPWTGSTEAFF.

This clone was counted between two and nine times. This rearrangement joins TRBV7-3 to TRBJ1-2; D not resolved. V was pared by 5 bases and J by 7 bases, with 14 bases between. Germline V CDR1 and CDR2: SGHTA, FQGTGA. This CDR3 is built from 13 residues. The CDR3 DNA sequence: TGTGCCAGCAGCGCCACGGGGAACGGTGGCTACACCTTC. Translated, it gives CASSATGNGGYTF.

The chain uses TRBV28 and TRBJ1-5; TRBD1 matches at 7 bases. This CDR3 comprises 20 residues. Trimming removed 2 bases from V and 3 bases from J; junction bases left unmatched: 19. Germline CDR1 reads MDHEN; CDR2 reads SYDVKM. CDR3 sequence (DNA): TGTGCCAGCAGTTTAGGGACCGGACAGGTTTCCGTGTGGGCCAATCAGCCCCAGCATTTT. Protein: CASSLGTGQVSVWANQPQHF.

With respect to this clone: Sequence at one end of the junction differs from germline and may be a read error. The sample holds other DNA sequences that translate to the same CDR3. The chain employs TRBV6-6 and TRBJ2-4, with D possibly TRBD2 on 6 matching bases. CDR3 length: 14 amino acids. Germline V gene data show CDR1 as MNHNY and CDR2 as SVGAGI (reference sequence). The CDR3 sequence: CASSYGSGKNIQYF. The CDR3 DNA is TGCGCCAGCAGTTACGGTAGCGGTAAAAACATTCAGTACTTC.